Shown below are 24 T cell receptor beta chains from a single sample sequenced in a study of CD8+CD57+ T cells in acquired aplastic anemia. The template used for profiling TCR beta VDJ and CDR3 was genomic DNA. TCRdb processed the reads anew with MiXCR; each CDR3 protein has one entry. This sample has roughly 240,000 distinct CDR3 sequences, with about 44% found just once. Previously, flow cytometry had revealed CD8+CD57+ cell expansion in the patients chosen for sequencing. Sequencing used sorted CD4+, CD8+, or CD8+CD57+ T cells (not recorded which) from PBMCs. The receptors were gathered from a human donor with aplastic anemia.

This clonotype was counted at least ten times. CDR3 sequence: CASSLYTASNYGYTF. As DNA, the CDR3 is TGCGCCAGCAGCTTGTATACAGCTTCTAACTATGGCTACACCTTC. The rearrangement uses TRBV5-1 and TRBJ1-2; D gene uncertain. V lost 1 base to trimming and J lost 0 bases, with 10 bases between them. CDR3 size: 15 residues. CDR1 SGHRS and CDR2 YFSETQ come from the germline V gene.

The chain couples TRBV19 to TRBJ2-1; perhaps TRBD2 as D (5 bases). Trimming cost V 1 base and J 3 bases, with 13 bases left between them. CDR1 is LNHDA, CDR2 SQIVND, per germline (reference sequence). CDR3 length: 16 residues. The CDR3 DNA sequence: TGTGCCAGTAGTATAGTAGGCGGGCCCGACTACAATGAGCAGTTCTTC. This gives the protein CASSIVGGPDYNEQFF.

The chain recombines TRBV7-9 with TRBJ1-4; D is possibly TRBD1 (6 bases). Trimming shortened V by 5 bases and J by 7 bases, and 11 bases separated the two germline ends. This CDR3 spans 13 amino acids. The germline V gene encodes CDR1 SEHNR and CDR2 FQNEAQ (reference sequence). CDR3 DNA: TGTGCCAGCAGCGCTCAGGGGAGTGAAAAACTGTTTTTT. Its translation: CASSAQGSEKLFF.

V gene TRBV20-1 combines with J gene TRBJ2-5, with D possibly matching TRBD2 (6 bases). From germline, CDR1 is DFQATT and CDR2 SNEGSKA (reference sequence). The CDR3 runs to 14 residues. V lost 0 bases and J 3 bases, leaving 11 bases between the germline ends. The DNA for the CDR3 is TGCAGTGCTAGAGACTACCGGGGGAAAGAGACCCAGTACTTC. This translates into CSARDYRGKETQYF.

The chain uses TRBV7-9 and TRBJ2-7, with TRBD2 matching 8 bases. V lost 1 base, J lost 3 bases, and 5 bases stayed unmatched. The germline gives CDR1 SEHNR, CDR2 FQNEAQ (reference sequence). This CDR3 has 15 residues. The CDR3 sequence is CASSLVPTSVYEQYF. For the CDR3, the DNA is TGTGCCAGCAGCTTAGTCCCGACTAGCGTCTACGAGCAGTACTTC.

This clonotype has at least ten counts. The genes are TRBV14 and TRBJ1-1; D not certain. This CDR3 region has 12 residues. The V and J ends lost 2 bases and 7 bases respectively, with 8 bases between them. Germline CDR1 is SGHDN and CDR2 is FVKESK. This CDR3 is CASSQHRLEAFF. DNA of the CDR3: TGTGCCAGCAGCCAACACCGGCTTGAAGCTTTCTTT.

This chain links TRBV15 with TRBJ2-7, with 8 bases matching TRBD2. V lost 0 bases, J lost 3 bases, and 7 bases stayed unmatched. The germline CDR1 and CDR2 sequences are LNHNV and YYDKDF (reference sequence). CDR3 length equals 16 residues. CDR3 DNA sequence: TGTGCCACCAGCAGAGATCTCCTAGCGGGTAGCTACGAGCAGTACTTC. This gives the protein CATSRDLLAGSYEQYF.

V usage is TRBV30 and J usage is TRBJ1-2, with 7 bases matching TRBD1. The germline V gene encodes CDR1 GTSNPN and CDR2 SVGIG (reference sequence). This CDR3 is 14 amino acids long. V gave up 6 bases and J gave up 6 bases; unmatched junction bases: 13. The CDR3 DNA reads as TGTGCCTGCGAGACCGGGACAGCAATTAATGGCTACACCTTC. This gives the protein CACETGTAINGYTF. Combining the CDR3 with reference TRBV30 and TRBJ1-2 gives the whole variable domain SQTIHQWPATLVQPVGSPLSLECTVEGTSNPNLYWYRQAAGRGLQLLFYSVGIGQISSEVPQNLSASRPQDRQFILSSKKLLLSDSGFYLCACETGTAINGYTFGSGTRLTVV.

The chain joins TRBV29-1 to TRBJ2-7; D remains unclear. The CDR3 runs to 12 residues. CDR1 and CDR2 from the germline V gene are SQVTM and ANQGSEA. V shed 3 bases and J shed 1 base, with 7 bases lying between them. CDR3 sequence (DNA): TGCAGCGTTGATATTGGGTCCTACGAGCAGTACTTC. It specifies CSVDIGSYEQYF.

There are many counts of this clonotype. The chain employs TRBV2 and TRBJ2-7, with no clear D. This CDR3 spans 10 amino acids. Trimming took off 4 bases at V and 6 bases at J, with 4 bases between the two ends. Germline V gene data show CDR1 as SNHLY and CDR2 as FYNNEI. CDR3 in DNA: TGTGCCAGCAGTGGGGGCGAGCAGTACTTC. This encodes CASSGGEQYF. Looking up the rest from reference TRBV2 and TRBJ2-7 gives the full variable domain: EPEVTQTPSHQVTQMGQEVILRCVPISNHLYFYWYRQILGQKVEFLVSFYNNEISEKSEIFDDQFSVERPDGSNFTLKIRSTKLEDSAMYFCASSGGEQYFGPGTRLTVT.

The V gene is TRBV2, the J gene TRBJ1-6; TRBD1 matches 7 bases. The CDR3 sequence is 17 residues long. The V segment lost 1 base and the J segment 0 bases; nucleotides outside the gene matches: 3. The germline CDR1 and CDR2 sequences are SNHLY and FYNNEI. DNA for the CDR3: TGTGCCAGCAGTGAAGGGGGACAGAGCTCCTATAATTCACCCCTCCACTTT. It codes for CASSEGGQSSYNSPLHF.

The chain joins TRBV30 to TRBJ1-2; D unclear. Germline V lookup: CDR1 GTSNPN, CDR2 SVGIG (reference sequence). This CDR3 is 14 amino acids long. Trimming stripped 2 bases from V and 3 bases from J, with 13 bases between. In DNA form, the CDR3 reads TGTGCCTGGAGTTCCTCTGGATCCCACTATGGCTACACCTTC. Translated, it gives CAWSSSGSHYGYTF.

The chain is built from TRBV15 and TRBJ1-2; 9 nucleotides line up with TRBD1. The ends lost 1 base at V and 7 bases at J; junction bases unmatched: 7. In germline, CDR1 is LNHNV, CDR2 YYDKDF (reference sequence). The CDR3 sequence is 15 residues long. CDR3 protein: CATSRGTGEDVGYTF. Written as DNA, the CDR3 is TGTGCCACCAGCAGAGGGACAGGGGAGGACGTTGGCTACACCTTC. Combining the CDR3 with reference TRBV15 and TRBJ1-2 gives the whole variable domain DAMVIQNPRYQVTQFGKPVTLSCSQTLNHNVMYWYQQKSSQAPKLLFHYYDKDFNNEADTPDNFQSRRPNTSFCFLDIRSPGLGDTAMYLCATSRGTGEDVGYTFGSGTRLTVV.

With regard to this clonotype: At one end, the junction sequence differs from germline, possibly due to a read error. The gene calls are TRBV29-1 and TRBJ1-1, with 7 bases fitting TRBD1. CDR1 SQVTM and CDR2 ANQGSEA come from the germline V gene. The CDR3 is 11 amino acids. The CDR3 DNA follows: TGCAGCGTTGAAGGGACAGGCCGGCGGGGCTTT. Translation: CSVEGTGRRGF. Together with reference TRBV29-1 and TRBJ1-1, the CDR3 gives the full variable domain: SAVISQKPSRDICQRGTSLTIQCQVDSQVTMMFWYRQQPGQSLTLIATANQGSEATYESGFVIDKFPISRPNLTFSTLTVSNMSPEDSSIYLCSVEGTGRRGFGQGTRLTVV.

This clonotype was recorded only once. Compared with germline, one end of the junction differs, possibly owing to a read error. The chain uses TRBV7-2 and TRBJ1-2; TRBD1 is a possible D gene (6 bases). Looked up from germline, CDR1 is SGHTA and CDR2 is FQGNSA. The CDR3 totals 13 residues. CDR3 protein: CASSVNEGDGCTF. CDR3 nucleotides: TGTGCCAGCAGCGTAAACGAGGGGGATGGCTGCACCTTC.

This clonotype was detected only a few times. This rearrangement joins TRBV6-9 to TRBJ1-2; D ambiguous. V was shortened by 5 bases and J by 0 bases, with 28 bases between the two germline ends. Germline assignment: CDR1 MNHGY and CDR2 SVAAGI. This CDR3 spans 20 amino acids. DNA of the CDR3: TGTGCCAGCAGTGAAGCCCGGGTTAAAGCCTCCTACTCTCCTAACTATGGCTACACCTTC. Translation gives CASSEARVKASYSPNYGYTF.

This clonotype was seen ten or more times. The CDR3 spells CASSLTLGGHNTDTQYF. CDR3 sequence (DNA): TGTGCCAGCAGCTTAACCTTGGGGGGACACAACACAGATACGCAGTATTTT. The V call is TRBV11-2, the J call TRBJ2-3; D is possibly TRBD1 or TRBD2 (6 bases each). The CDR3 consists of 17 residues. V lost 2 bases and J lost 2, with 17 bases in between. Germline V lookup: CDR1 SGHAT, CDR2 FQNNGV. Supplemented by reference TRBV11-2 and TRBJ2-3, the full variable domain reads EAGVAQSPRYKIIEKRQSVAFWCNPISGHATLYWYQQILGQGPKLLIQFQNNGVVDDSQLPKDRFSAERLKGVDSTLKIQPAKLEDSAVYLCASSLTLGGHNTDTQYFGPGTRLTVL.

This rearrangement joins TRBV10-2 to TRBJ2-1; TRBD2 might be the D (5 bases). V was trimmed by 3 bases and J by 1 base, leaving 13 bases between them. The germline CDR1 and CDR2 sequences are WSHSY and SAAADI. CDR3 length equals 16 residues. Written as DNA, the CDR3 is TGCGCCAGCAGTGATCTTGAGGGAGTATCCTACAATGAGCAGTTCTTC. This codes for CASSDLEGVSYNEQFF.

This clonotype was found many times. The chain recombines TRBV5-1 with TRBJ1-1; D is ambiguous. V lost 5 bases and J 1 base, leaving 9 bases between the germline ends. This CDR3 has 13 amino acids. Germline CDR1 and CDR2: SGHRS and YFSETQ. The CDR3 spells CASSHNTNTEAFF. CDR3 nucleotides: TGCGCCAGCAGTCATAACACGAACACTGAAGCTTTCTTT.

V gene TRBV7-7 combines with J gene TRBJ2-7; 9 bases map to TRBD1. In germline, CDR1 is SSHAT, CDR2 FNYEAQ (reference sequence). CDR3 length equals 20 residues. V was pared by 0 bases and J by 0 bases, with 15 bases of the junction left unmatched. CDR3 nucleotide sequence: TGTGCCAGCAGCTTAGCAGACAGGGGGAAACTCCTATCGACCTCCTACGAGCAGTACTTC. This encodes CASSLADRGKLLSTSYEQYF.

This clonotype has a count of ten or more. The chain links TRBV20-1 to TRBJ1-5; 9 bases are shared with TRBD1. V shed 0 bases, J shed 9 bases, and the junction held 6 bases outside the gene matches. Per germline, CDR1 DFQATT and CDR2 SNEGSKA (reference sequence). The CDR3 extends over 14 amino acids. Here the CDR3 DNA reads TGCAGTGCTAGAGATCTCACAGGGGGCACGCCCCAGCATTTT. Amino acids: CSARDLTGGTPQHF.

The DNA of the CDR3 is TGTGCCAGCAGTCGCCCGGGACTAGCGCCGTCCCTCTACGAGCAGTACTTC. This gives the protein CASSRPGLAPSLYEQYF. This chain uses TRBV7-9 with TRBJ2-5; 10 bases are a match to TRBD2. The end of the DNA is better explained by TRBJ2-7, so the J call may be wrong. Germline V gene sequence: CDR1 SEHNR, CDR2 FQNEAQ (reference sequence). The CDR3 totals 17 residues.

There are many counts of this clonotype. Here the CDR3 reads CASSLGAGRTDTQYF. The DNA of the CDR3 is TGTGCCAGCAGCTTAGGTGCGGGACGGACAGATACGCAGTATTTT. The chain couples TRBV7-8 to TRBJ2-3; TRBD2 might be the D (6 bases). Looked up from germline, CDR1 is SGHVS and CDR2 is FQNEAQ. This CDR3 contains 15 residues. The V end was cut by 1 base, the J end by 3 bases, with 11 bases between.

This clonotype was observed at least ten times. This sequence joins TRBV14 and TRBJ1-2; D is perhaps TRBD1 (6 bases). Germline V gene sequence: CDR1 SGHDN, CDR2 FVKESK. The CDR3 spans 15 residues. V lost 4 bases, J lost 0 bases, and 12 bases lay in between. CDR3 sequence reads: CASSPRTAANYGYTF. Here the CDR3 DNA reads TGTGCCAGCAGCCCCCGGACAGCTGCTAACTATGGCTACACCTTC.